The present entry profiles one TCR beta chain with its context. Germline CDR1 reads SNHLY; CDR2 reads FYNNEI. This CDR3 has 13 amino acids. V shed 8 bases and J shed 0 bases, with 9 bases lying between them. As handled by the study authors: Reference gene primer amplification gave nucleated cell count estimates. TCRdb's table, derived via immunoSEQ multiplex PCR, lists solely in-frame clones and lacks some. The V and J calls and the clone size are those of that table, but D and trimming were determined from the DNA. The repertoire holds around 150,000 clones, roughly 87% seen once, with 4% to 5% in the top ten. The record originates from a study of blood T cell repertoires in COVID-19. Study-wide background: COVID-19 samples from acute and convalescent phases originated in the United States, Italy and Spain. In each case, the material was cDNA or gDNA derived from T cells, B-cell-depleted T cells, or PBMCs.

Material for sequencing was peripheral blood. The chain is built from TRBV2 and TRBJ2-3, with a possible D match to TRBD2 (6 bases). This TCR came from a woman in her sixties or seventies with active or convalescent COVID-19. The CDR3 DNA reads TGTGCCAGCTCGGGAGTGAGCACAGATACGCAGTATTTT. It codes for CASSGVSTDTQYF.